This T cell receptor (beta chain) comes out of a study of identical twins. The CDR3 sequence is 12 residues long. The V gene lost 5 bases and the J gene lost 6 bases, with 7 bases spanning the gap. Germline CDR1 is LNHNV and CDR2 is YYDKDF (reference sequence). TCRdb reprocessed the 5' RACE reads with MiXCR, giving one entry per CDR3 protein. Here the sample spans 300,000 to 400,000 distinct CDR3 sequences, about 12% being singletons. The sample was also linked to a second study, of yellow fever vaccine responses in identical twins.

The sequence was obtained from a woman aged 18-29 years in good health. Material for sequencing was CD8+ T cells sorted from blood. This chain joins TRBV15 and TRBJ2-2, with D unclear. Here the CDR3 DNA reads TGTGCCACCAGCCGTCTCGCCGGGGAGCTGTTTTTT. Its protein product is CATSRLAGELFF.